This is a list of T cell receptor beta chains from one sample in a study of post-analysis software for immune sequencing data. MiXCR, applied by TCRdb to the PCR reads, yields one record per CDR3 protein. The repertoire holds 400,000 to 500,000 distinct CDR3 sequences, about 40% seen once, with approximately 7.6% in the top ten. Sequenced input: blood. The source is a girl aged 2-10 years with multiple sclerosis. CDR3s include the opening cysteine and the closing phenylalanine or tryptophan. The D gene is left open where the match is weak. Size is stated for part of the rows, as once, few or many counts, or as a class when the clone is expanded.

v_gene	d_gene	abundance	j_gene	CDR3nt	CDR3aa
TRBV5-5	.	few	TRBJ1-5	TGTGCCAGCAGCTTGTGGGAAAAGGCTAGCAATCAGCCCCAGCATTTT	CASSLWEKASNQPQHF
TRBV6-5	.	.	TRBJ1-1	TGTGCCAGCAGTCAGGTGAGGACGGTGAACACTGAAGCTTTCTTT	CASSQVRTVNTEAFF
TRBV5-1	.	.	TRBJ2-7	TGCGCCAGCAGAACAACAGACTCCTACGAGCAGTACTTC	CASRTTDSYEQYF
TRBV12-3/TRBV12-4	.	many	TRBJ2-4	TGTGCCAGCAGTGGATGGGGACTGCAACCCAAAAACATTCAGTACTTC	CASSGWGLQPKNIQYF
TRBV7-2	TRBD1	.	TRBJ1-2	TGTGCCAGCAGCGAAAACCACTTAACAGGGGGCGCATATGGCTACACCTTC	CASSENHLTGGAYGYTF
TRBV7-9	.	.	TRBJ1-5	TGTGCCAGCAGCTTATCAACCAGTTTGTTACAGCCCCAGCATTTT	CASSLSTSLLQPQHF
TRBV5-1	.	.	TRBJ1-1	TGCGCCAGCAGCCCCCCCCACAAGACTGAAGCTTTCTTT	CASSPPHKTEAFF
TRBV7-3	.	few	TRBJ2-5	TGTGCCAGCAGCTTAGGAGGGGGGGCCAAGACCCAGTACTTC	CASSLGGGAKTQYF
TRBV6-1	TRBD1	.	TRBJ1-2	TGTGCCAGCAGTGAGGTTCCTTCTGACAGGGGCTATGGCTACACCTTC	CASSEVPSDRGYGYTF
TRBV3-1	.	once	TRBJ2-1	TGTGCCAGCAGTCGACTAGGAGGGCGCAATGAGCAGTTCTTC	CASSRLGGRNEQFF
TRBV20-1	TRBD2	.	TRBJ2-7	TGCAGTGCTAGAGCCCCGGGACTAGCGGGGGGGCACGAGCAGTACTTC	CSARAPGLAGGHEQYF
TRBV6-5	.	few	TRBJ1-1	TGTGCCAGCAGTTGTAGAACCGGGACAACGGACCCCGACGCTTTCTTT	CASSCRTGTTDPDAFF
TRBV15	TRBD2	.	TRBJ2-3	TGTGCCACCAGACCGACTAGCGGCACAGATACGCAGTATTTT	CATRPTSGTDTQYF
TRBV7-7	TRBD1	few	TRBJ2-1	TGTGCTAGCAGCTTAGCTGGGACAGGGAAGGGTGAGCAGTTCTTC	CASSLAGTGKGEQFF
TRBV7-9	.	.	TRBJ1-2	TGTGCCAGCAGCTTAAGTAGCCGCAGGCACTATGGCTACACCTTC	CASSLSSRRHYGYTF
TRBV9	TRBD1	.	TRBJ2-3	TGTGCCAGCAGCGCAGTCGGGACAGCTTCGGCCACAGATACGCAGTATTTT	CASSAVGTASATDTQYF
TRBV20-1	TRBD2	.	TRBJ2-3	TGCAGTGCTAGAGGACGAGCGGGAAGTCTAGATACGCAGTATTTT	CSARGRAGSLDTQYF
TRBV29-1	.	few	TRBJ2-2	TGCAGCGTTGAAGGCCGGGGGCTTCACACCGGGGAGCTGTTTTTT	CSVEGRGLHTGELFF
TRBV12-3/TRBV12-4	.	.	TRBJ1-2	TGTGCCAGCAGTTTAACCCAAAACTATGGCTACACCTTC	CASSLTQNYGYTF
TRBV29-1	.	.	TRBJ2-5	TGCAGCGTTGAAGGGAGTTTGTACCAAGAGACCCAGTACTTC	CSVEGSLYQETQYF
TRBV7-2	TRBD1	once	TRBJ1-4	TGTGCCAGCAGTCTAGGGGGCAGGACTAATAATGAAAAACTGTTTTTT	CASSLGGRTNNEKLFF
TRBV12-3/TRBV12-4	.	few	TRBJ2-3	TGTGCCAGCAGTTTCGGGGCAGCGGGAGATACGCAGTATTTT	CASSFGAAGDTQYF
TRBV20-1	.	.	TRBJ2-7	TGCAGTGCTAGTGGCTCTACCCTCTACGAGCAGTACTTC	CSASGSTLYEQYF
TRBV6-6	.	.	TRBJ1-4	TGTGCCAGCAGTCCCCGAACAGGGAATGAAAAACTGTTTTTT	CASSPRTGNEKLFF
TRBV6-5	TRBD2	.	TRBJ2-5	TGTGCCAGCAGTTTTGGTCCGGGGAGCGGGAGGGCCGTGGAGACCCAGTACTTC	CASSFGPGSGRAVETQYF
TRBV14	TRBD1	.	TRBJ2-3	TGTGCCAGCAGCCCCCGACAGGGAATCAAAAATACGCAGTATTTT	CASSPRQGIKNTQYF
TRBV7-9	.	few	TRBJ2-5	TGTGCCAGCAGCTCGAATAAAGGACAGCAAGAGACCCAGTACTTC	CASSSNKGQQETQYF
TRBV7-3	TRBD1	.	TRBJ1-6	TGTGCCAGCAGCTTAGGGACAGGGGGTTCACCCCTCCACTTT	CASSLGTGGSPLHF
TRBV20-1	.	few	TRBJ2-7	TGCAGTGCTAGAGATCTCGGGTACGACGAGCAGTACTTC	CSARDLGYDEQYF
TRBV7-2	.	.	TRBJ2-7	TGTGCCAGCAGAAAAAGTCTCGGGGAGCGGGTTACCTACGAGCAGTACTTC	CASRKSLGERVTYEQYF
TRBV5-1	.	.	TRBJ2-5	TGCGCCAGCAGCTTGGAAAAGGGAATGGGTTCAGAGACCCAGTACTTC	CASSLEKGMGSETQYF
TRBV7-6	.	.	TRBJ1-1	TGTGCCAGCAGCCGCGGACAGACCACTGAAGCTTTCTTT	CASSRGQTTEAFF
TRBV5-5	.	.	TRBJ2-1	TGTGCCAGCAGCTTAGTCTCGGGCTATCACAATGAGCAGTTCTTC	CASSLVSGYHNEQFF
TRBV10-3	.	.	TRBJ2-7	TGTGCCATCAGTGAGGATGGTCGGGGGGCCGCCTACGAGCAGTACTTC	CAISEDGRGAAYEQYF
TRBV20-1	.	.	TRBJ2-1	TGCAGTGCTATTAGAGTTGAGCAGTTCTTC	CSAIRVEQFF
TRBV5-1	TRBD1	few	TRBJ1-4	TGCGCCAGCAGCTTGGCTGACAGGGGGCAGGTTGATGGTGAAAAACTGTTTTTT	CASSLADRGQVDGEKLFF
TRBV28	.	few	TRBJ2-3	TGTGCCAGCAGTTTAGTCGGCAAGTCCACAGATACGCAGTATTTT	CASSLVGKSTDTQYF
TRBV5-1	TRBD2	few	TRBJ2-1	TGCGCCAGCAGAAACGGACTAGCGGGAATCTATGAGCAGTTCTTC	CASRNGLAGIYEQFF
TRBV5-1	TRBD1	few	TRBJ2-4	TGCGCCAGCAGCTTGGACAGGGGTGGGCCCAAAAACATTCAGTACTTC	CASSLDRGGPKNIQYF
TRBV2	TRBD2	once	TRBJ2-4	TGTGCCAGCATGAGGTTAGCGGGAGGCCCTGATAAAAACATTCAGTACTTC	CASMRLAGGPDKNIQYF
TRBV6-6	.	few	TRBJ1-4	TGTGCCAGTAGAGAGGGGACTAATGAAAAACTGTTTTTT	CASREGTNEKLFF
TRBV6-1	.	.	TRBJ1-1	TGTGCCAGCAGTGACATCGGCCCTGAAGCTTTCTTT	CASSDIGPEAFF
TRBV12-3/TRBV12-4	.	.	TRBJ1-2	TGTGCCAGCAGCGATCAGAGCTATGGCTACACCTTC	CASSDQSYGYTF
TRBV10-3	TRBD1	.	TRBJ2-5	TGTGCCATCAGTGAACAGGGGGTGGGAGAGACCCAGTACTTC	CAISEQGVGETQYF
TRBV11-2	.	few	TRBJ2-1	TGTGCCAGCAGCTTAGATAGTCTTAATGAGCAGTTCTTC	CASSLDSLNEQFF
TRBV12-3/TRBV12-4	.	.	TRBJ1-1	TGTGCCAGCAGTTTGAGTACCTACGAAGCTTTCTTT	CASSLSTYEAFF